One sample yielded the 2 T cell receptor beta chains listed below, sequenced in a study of Ad26.COV2.S vaccination and SARS-CoV-2 variants. The method was immunoSEQ multiplex PCR; TCRdb's version includes in-frame clones alone and lacks a portion of them. The table has 200,000 to 300,000 clones, about 83% seen once. Treatment noted: about 20 received Ad26.COV2.S at low or high dose, single or two shots; about 5 received placebo; per-sample allocation not given. Repertoires come from day 63 after the first vaccine or placebo injection. The material sequenced was peripheral blood, taken in a trial of Ad26.COV2.S vaccine versus placebo. These receptors were collected from a person aged 18-60 years who received the Ad26.COV2.S COVID-19 vaccine or a placebo.

The V gene is TRBV6-6, the J gene TRBJ2-3, with 11 bases matching TRBD2. Unmatched junction bases numbered 10, after V lost 8 bases and J lost 6 bases. This CDR3 has 15 residues. Per germline, CDR1 MNHNY and CDR2 SVGAGI (reference sequence). This CDR3 reads CASLHSGRVFDTQYF. CDR3 in DNA: TGTGCCAGCCTCCATAGCGGGAGGGTTTTTGATACGCAGTATTTT.

The chain carries TRBV18 and TRBJ1-1; 9 nucleotides match TRBD1. The CDR3 is 17 amino acids. The V and J ends lost 0 bases and 2 bases, in that order; junction bases with no gene match: 7. The germline V gene has CDR1 KGHSH and CDR2 LQKENI. The CDR3: CASSPPLRTGVNTEAFF. The CDR3 DNA follows: TGTGCCAGCTCACCACCGTTGAGGACAGGGGTAAACACTGAAGCTTTCTTT.